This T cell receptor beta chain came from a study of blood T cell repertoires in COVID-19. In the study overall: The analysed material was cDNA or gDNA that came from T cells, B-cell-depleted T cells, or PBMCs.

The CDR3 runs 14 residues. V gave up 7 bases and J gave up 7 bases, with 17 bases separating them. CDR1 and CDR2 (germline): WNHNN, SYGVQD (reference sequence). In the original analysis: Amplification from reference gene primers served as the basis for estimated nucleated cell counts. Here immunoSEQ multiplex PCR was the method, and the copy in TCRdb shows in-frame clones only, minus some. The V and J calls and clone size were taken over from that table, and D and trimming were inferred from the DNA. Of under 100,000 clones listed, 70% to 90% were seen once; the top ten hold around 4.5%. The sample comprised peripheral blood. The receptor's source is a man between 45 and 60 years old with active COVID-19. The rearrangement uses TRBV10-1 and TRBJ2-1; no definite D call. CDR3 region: CASKVPRQRNEQFF. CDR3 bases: TGCGCCAGCAAAGTTCCCAGGCAAAGGAATGAGCAGTTCTTC.